This T cell receptor (beta chain) derives from a study of OX40 agonist ivuxolimab in advanced cancers. Background on the whole study: The costimulatory receptor OX40 (CD134) was targeted by ivuxolimab, a fully human IgG2 agonistic monoclonal antibody. Intravenous ivuxolimab was administered to patients every 2 weeks at six dose levels: 0.01, 0.1, 0.3, 1.5, 3 and 10 mg/kg. A male proportion of almost 85% and a mean age of about 60 years, ranging from roughly 23 to 85, were recorded for the dose-escalation cohort. Peripheral TCRbeta sequencing was intended to test whether TCR sequence diversity was altered and clonal T-cell expansion was caused by ivuxolimab. Of the 52 patients in dose escalation, about 20 had hepatocellular carcinoma, approximately 15 had melanoma, 9 had renal cell carcinoma and 9 had head and neck cancer. Partial responses occurred in three dose-escalation patients: two with cutaneous melanoma and one with hepatocellular carcinoma. Patients were allowed to have had prior anti-PD-1, anti-PD-L1 or anti-CTLA-4 therapy, and around two fifths of the dose-escalation patients had been treated with checkpoint inhibitors. The monotherapy dose-escalation portion (N = 52 patients) of the phase I ivuxolimab trial is reported in the paper. Broad study findings and their caveats: Antigen specificity was not determined for the clonally expanded peripheral T cells. Low levels of normalized T-cell clonal expansion were also shown by some nonresponding patients. In partial responders in the 0.1-3.0 mg/kg groups, normalized peripheral clonal expansion was found to be among the lowest, especially among CD8+ T cells. At doses from 0.1 to 3.0 mg/kg, clonal expansion was seen in both CD4+ and CD8+ blood T cells between baseline and week 6. After ivuxolimab, CD8+ T cells had more expanded clones than CD4+ T cells on average.

Patients with a history of autoimmune disease or receiving systemic immunosuppression were excluded from the trial. Peripheral blood for TCR sequencing was collected from all dose cohorts at baseline, on cycle 4 day 1, and on cycle 7 day 1. The samples were drawn from a first-in-human, open-label, multicenter phase I dose-escalation trial of ivuxolimab. The trial enrolled adults with locally advanced or metastatic head and neck squamous cell, hepatocellular, melanoma or renal cell carcinoma. CD4+ and CD8+ T cells were sorted separately from peripheral blood before TCR sequencing. V is cut by 5 bases and J by 2 bases, and the space between the germline ends is 6 bases. CDR3 length: 13 amino acids, cysteine to phenylalanine. Of all the DNA, just the CDR3 is kept, 39 bases in frame from base 1. CDR1 and CDR2 are drawn from the germline V gene: MNHEY, SVGAGI. About this clone: The target of this receptor is not known. No much larger clone exists at a distance of one base, and base qualities are not known.

For sequencing of the TCRbeta CDR3 region, genomic DNA was extracted from the sorted cells. TCRbeta CDR3 regions were sequenced using the immunoSEQ Assay. Held by TCRdb, this immuneACCESS table contains in-frame sequences only and omits some clones. Under half of the omission traces to an unresolved V gene where checked; the cause of the rest is unknown. Within this sample are roughly 73,000 clones, with 70% to 90% of them counted one time only. 1.1% of the sample rests with the top ten. The receptor was derived from an adult with an advanced solid tumor such as melanoma, head and neck, liver or kidney cancer. The chain uses TRBV6-5 and TRBJ2-2; the D gene remains uncertain. The sequences come from CD4+ or CD8+ T cells sorted from blood, collected in a trial of the OX40 agonist ivuxolimab. The CDR3 region: CASSGVNTGELFF. The sequence in DNA is TGTGCCAGCAGTGGGGTAAACACCGGGGAGCTGTTTTTT.